This T cell receptor beta chain was found in a study of T cell responses to AZD1222 COVID-19 vaccine. Trimming removed 7 bases from V and 0 bases from J; junction bases left unmatched: 18. CDR1 LGHDT and CDR2 YNNKEL come from the germline V gene (reference sequence). The CDR3 totals 20 residues. The repertoire was sequenced with immunoSEQ multiplex PCR; TCRdb's copy has only in-frame clones and lacks some. Of 100,000 to 150,000 clones in the sample, around 90% were seen once. This sequence was found in an adult in good health. The chain employs TRBV3-1 (or the pseudogene TRBV3-2) and TRBJ2-7; 13 bases are a match to TRBD2. This specimen was peripheral blood, taken on day 0 of MenACWY control vaccination. DNA of the CDR3: TGTGCCAGCACCCCCCCCTCGAGGACTAGCGGGAGCCCTACCTCCTACGAGCAGTACTTC. Its protein is CASTPPSRTSGSPTSYEQYF.